This TCR beta chain derives from a study of CD8+CD57+ T cells in acquired aplastic anemia. Overall study findings and caveats: The CD8+ Simpson's diversity of patients and controls was not significantly different. Patients and controls shared 25 to 30 CD8+ CDR3 sequences, which appeared highly expressed in patients and within their immunodominant clones.

Trimming removed 5 bases from V and 5 bases from J, with 18 bases in between. The CDR3 totals 16 residues. Germline values: CDR1 LNHDA, CDR2 SQIVND (reference sequence). Patients who underwent sequencing had shown CD8+CD57+ cell expansion by flow cytometry. Severe acquired aplastic anemia was present in every patient. No therapy was given to patients before blood sampling. Both TCR beta VDJ combination and CDR3 sequence profiling were carried out. Genomic DNA was the template for this profiling. A single record per CDR3 protein comes from TCRdb applying MiXCR to the reads. The data contain 150,000 to 200,000 distinct CDR3 sequences, roughly 50% of them singletons. This clonotype has at least ten counts. Its matching antigen is unknown.

This clonotype was sampled from a human donor with aplastic anemia. This rearrangement joins TRBV19 to TRBJ1-4; D is unresolved. Material for sequencing was sorted CD4+, CD8+, or CD8+CD57+ T cells (not recorded which) from PBMCs. Here the CDR3 DNA reads TGTGCCAGTAGTGACTCTTGGGGAGGCGGCAATGAAAAACTGTTTTTT. It is translated as CASSDSWGGGNEKLFF.